These 8 T cell receptor beta chains were all obtained from the same sample, sequenced in a study of human thymus T cells. Using immunoSEQ multiplex PCR, the repertoire was profiled, and TCRdb retains in-frame clones only, with some absent. The sample lists more than 50,000 clones; 94% were seen once. Sequencing used blood. These TCRs come from a boy younger than two with a congenital heart defect but otherwise immunologically healthy.

The chain combines TRBV15 with TRBJ2-2; D possibly matches TRBD1 or TRBD2 (5 bases each). The germline V and J ends were trimmed by 0 bases and 6 bases, with 8 bases remaining between them. The CDR3 loop spans 14 amino acids. CDR1 LNHNV and CDR2 YYDKDF come from the germline V gene (reference sequence). The CDR3 DNA reads as TGTGCCACCAGCAGAGATGAGGGGCCCGGGGAGCTGTTTTTT. As protein: CATSRDEGPGELFF.

The rearrangement joins TRBV6-1 to TRBJ1-3; TRBD1 might be the D (5 bases). This CDR3 is 16 amino acids long. Germline V CDR1 and CDR2: MNHNS, SASEGT. Trimming cost V 1 base and J 0 bases, with 10 bases left between them. The CDR3 is CASSEGGGASGNTIYF. The CDR3 nucleotides read TGTGCCAGCAGTGAAGGGGGGGGAGCCTCTGGAAACACCATATATTTT.

This chain uses TRBV6-1 with TRBJ2-7; a possible D gene is TRBD1 (6 bases). The length of the CDR3 is 14 residues. Between the trimmed V and J ends, which lost 4 bases and 2 bases, there was a span of 12 bases. The germline gives CDR1 MNHNS, CDR2 SASEGT. The CDR3 region has the DNA TGTGCCAGCAGTGCGGCCGGGACAACCTACGAGCAGTACTTC. It specifies CASSAAGTTYEQYF.

This clone was counted once. The chain couples TRBV27 to TRBJ1-6, with TRBD1 identical over 8 bases. The CDR3 extends over 15 amino acids. Germline assignment: CDR1 MNHEY and CDR2 SMNVEV (reference sequence). The trim removed 8 bases at V and 3 bases at J, leaving 6 bases unmatched. The DNA for the CDR3 is TGTGCCAGCCGGGGACAGGCTTTCTATAATTCACCCCTCCACTTT. It codes for CASRGQAFYNSPLHF.

The chain couples TRBV4-2 to TRBJ2-3; 8 bases map to TRBD1. J gave up 3 bases and V 6 bases, and 11 bases lay outside the gene matches. This CDR3 contains 16 residues. From germline, CDR1 is LGHNA and CDR2 YNFKEQ. CDR3 in amino acids: CASRISSGGRTDTQYF. As DNA, the CDR3 is TGTGCCAGCAGGATCTCATCAGGGGGCAGGACAGATACGCAGTATTTT.

The genes are TRBV25-1 and TRBJ1-1; D may be TRBD1 (5 bases). This CDR3 contains 14 residues. Germline V gene data show CDR1 as MGHDK and CDR2 as SYGVNS. Trimming took off 3 bases at V and 12 bases at J, with 20 bases between the two ends. CDR3 bases: TGTGCCAGCAGTGAGCACGGGACCGGCGGTAGTACTTTCTTT. Protein product: CASSEHGTGGSTFF.

This rearrangement joins TRBV5-1 to TRBJ2-3; D is uncertain. Germline assignment: CDR1 SGHRS and CDR2 YFSETQ. Trimming pared 4 bases from V and 6 bases from J, leaving 18 bases between. CDR3 size: 15 residues. CDR3 residues: CASSPWDSRADTQYF. CDR3 nucleotides: TGCGCCAGCAGCCCCTGGGATAGTAGGGCCGATACGCAGTATTTT.

The CDR3 sequence: CASSPPPGLADYEQYF. CDR3 nucleotides: TGTGCCAGCAGTCCTCCCCCGGGACTAGCGGACTACGAGCAGTACTTC. The chain carries TRBV28 and TRBJ2-7; TRBD2 agrees at 11 bases. The CDR3 loop spans 16 amino acids. With V trimmed by 5 bases and J by 3 bases, 9 bases remained unmatched. Germline loops: CDR1 MDHEN, CDR2 SYDVKM. The full variable domain, with the rest looked up from reference TRBV28 and TRBJ2-7, is DVKVTQSSRYLVKRTGEKVFLECVQDMDHENMFWYRQDPGLGLRLIYFSYDVKMKEKGDIPEGYSVSREKKERFSLILESASTNQTSMYLCASSPPPGLADYEQYFGPGTRLTVT.